These T cell receptor beta chains were read from a single sample in a study of T cells in narcolepsy. Sequenced by immunoSEQ multiplex PCR; TCRdb stores in-frame clones only, minus some. Found here are tens of thousands of clones, 83% of them singletons; the top ten hold roughly 1.7%. The sequenced material came from memory (CD45RA-) CD4+ T cells from blood. These TCRs come from a human donor in good health. Both conserved end residues are part of each CDR3. A D gene is named only where the DNA matches it firmly. For some rows the clone size is stated as once, few or many, or as a class when expanded; others skip it.

TRBJ1-1,NA,NA,TRBV5-5,CASSLGLRNTEAFF,TGTGCCAGCAGCTTGGGTCTGAGGAACACTGAAGCTTTCTTT
TRBJ2-1,TRBD2,NA,TRBV5-8,CASSLGWLAGVSNEQFF,TGTGCCAGCAGCTTGGGGTGGCTAGCGGGAGTGAGCAATGAGCAGTTCTTC
TRBJ2-7,TRBD2,NA,TRBV4-2,CASSQGQGGDYEQYF,TGTGCCAGCAGCCAAGGGCAGGGAGGGGACTACGAGCAGTACTTC
TRBJ1-2,NA,NA,TRBV7-2,CASSLLVDTYGYTF,TGTGCCAGCAGCTTATTGGTAGACACCTATGGCTACACCTTC
TRBJ1-1,NA,NA,TRBV6-1,CASSDRMNTEAFF,TGTGCCAGCAGTGACAGAATGAACACTGAAGCTTTCTTT
TRBJ1-5,NA,NA,TRBV28,CASSSTQGTNQPQHF,TGTGCCAGCAGTTCTACCCAGGGAACCAATCAGCCCCAGCATTTT
TRBJ2-3,NA,NA,TRBV4-2,CASSQGGQSTDTQYF,TGTGCCAGCAGCCAAGGCGGCCAAAGCACAGATACGCAGTATTTT
TRBJ1-2,NA,NA,TRBV30,CAWNWGRTSGGYTF,TGTGCCTGGAATTGGGGCCGGACATCAGGAGGCTACACCTTC
TRBJ2-1,NA,NA,TRBV5-1,CASSLALGSGYNEQFF,TGCGCCAGCAGCTTGGCCCTAGGTAGCGGATACAATGAGCAGTTCTTC
TRBJ1-5,NA,NA,TRBV9,CASSVGGQQPQHF,TGTGCCAGCAGCGTGGGCGGACAGCAGCCCCAGCATTTT
TRBJ2-6,TRBD2,NA,TRBV4-1,CASSQVTGGNSGANVLTF,TGCGCCAGCAGCCAAGTAACCGGGGGGAACTCTGGGGCCAACGTCCTGACTTTC
TRBJ2-2,TRBD2,NA,TRBV9,CASSGGASGRPDTGELFF,TGTGCCAGCAGCGGAGGGGCTAGCGGGAGGCCTGACACCGGGGAGCTGTTTTTT
TRBJ1-2,NA,NA,TRBV2,CASSDSAGYGYTF,TGTGCCAGCAGTGACTCGGCGGGGTATGGCTACACCTTC
TRBJ2-6,NA,NA,TRBV2,CASRAGMGRSGANVLTF,TGTGCCAGCAGGGCAGGAATGGGACGCTCTGGGGCCAACGTCCTGACTTTC
TRBJ1-1,NA,NA,TRBV14,CASSQLGMNTEAFF,TGTGCCAGCAGCCAACTGGGTATGAACACTGAAGCTTTCTTT
TRBJ2-3,NA,NA,TRBV7-6,CASSPGGTDTQYF,TGTGCCAGCAGCCCCGGGGGCACAGATACGCAGTATTTT
TRBJ2-1,NA,NA,TRBV14,CASSHLLQSSYNEQFF,TGTGCCAGCAGCCATCTCCTTCAGAGCTCCTACAATGAGCAGTTCTTC
TRBJ1-1,TRBD1,few,TRBV9,CASSGQGASSEAFF,TGTGCCAGCAGCGGACAGGGGGCCTCCAGTGAAGCTTTCTTT
TRBJ1-4,NA,NA,TRBV9,CASSVATGYNEKLFF,TGTGCCAGCAGCGTCGCGACAGGCTATAATGAAAAACTGTTTTTT
TRBJ2-7,NA,NA,TRBV19,CASSMSAGLLYEQYF,TGTGCCAGTAGTATGTCGGCAGGGCTGCTCTACGAGCAGTACTTC
TRBJ1-1,TRBD1,few,TRBV2,CLNPGQGASTEAFF,TGCCTTAACCCGGGACAGGGGGCAAGTACTGAAGCTTTCTTT
TRBJ1-6,NA,NA,TRBV11-3,CASSRDHGSPLHF,TGTGCCAGCAGCCGGGACCACGGCTCACCCCTCCACTTT
TRBJ2-4,NA,NA,TRBV19,CASSPRARGGEAKNIQYF,TGTGCCAGTAGCCCCCGGGCGCGAGGGGGTGAGGCCAAAAACATTCAGTACTTC
TRBJ1-6,NA,once,TRBV30,CAWRPDSQSPLHF,TGTGCCTGGAGGCCGGACAGCCAATCACCCCTCCACTTT
TRBJ1-1,TRBD1,NA,TRBV9,CASSVALGQGEAFF,TGTGCCAGCAGCGTAGCTTTGGGACAGGGAGAAGCTTTCTTT
TRBJ2-7,NA,NA,TRBV6-5,CASSYGRFGSYEQYF,TGTGCCAGCAGTTACGGGAGATTCGGCTCCTACGAGCAGTACTTC
TRBJ2-1,NA,once,TRBV5-1,CASSLATGILKFF,TGCGCCAGCAGCTTGGCCACAGGGATCCTAAAGTTCTTC
TRBJ1-1,NA,NA,TRBV27,CASRGTLAPEAFF,TGTGCCAGCAGGGGGACCCTCGCGCCTGAAGCTTTCTTT
TRBJ2-7,NA,NA,TRBV11-2,CASSPDGWQGSSYEQYF,TGTGCCAGCAGCCCCGACGGCTGGCAGGGGAGTTCCTACGAGCAGTACTTC
TRBJ1-1,NA,once,TRBV7-3,CASSLNTRTAAFF,TGTGCCAGCAGCTTAAATACCCGGACTGCAGCTTTCTTT
TRBJ1-1,NA,NA,TRBV11-1,CASRRTEAFF,TGTGCCAGCAGACGCACTGAAGCTTTCTTT
TRBJ2-5,NA,once,TRBV7-9,CASSLAQGGETQYF,TGTGCCAGCAGCTTAGCCCAGGGTGGGGAGACCCAGTACTTC
TRBJ1-2,TRBD1,NA,TRBV18,CASSTGQGAGGYTF,TGTGCCAGCTCAACCGGACAGGGGGCTGGAGGCTACACCTTC
TRBJ1-2,TRBD1,NA,TRBV27,CASRKQGAAQWGYTF,TGTGCCAGCAGGAAACAGGGGGCCGCCCAATGGGGCTACACCTTC
TRBJ2-4,NA,few,TRBV27,CASTSLGASKNIQYF,TGTGCCAGCACCTCCCTGGGGGCCTCCAAAAACATTCAGTACTTC
TRBJ2-7,TRBD1,NA,TRBV9,CASSVGQGAYEQYF,TGTGCCAGCAGCGTCGGGCAGGGGGCCTACGAGCAGTACTTC
TRBJ1-6,NA,NA,TRBV6-1,CASSNGPVNSPLHF,TGTGCCAGCAGCAACGGACCGGTAAATTCACCCCTCCACTTT
TRBJ2-7,NA,NA,TRBV28,CASRGGGSYEQYF,TGTGCCAGCAGAGGAGGGGGTTCCTACGAGCAGTACTTC
TRBJ2-3,TRBD2,NA,TRBV4-2,CASSRALAASTDTQYF,TGTGCCAGCAGCCGGGCACTAGCGGCCAGCACAGATACGCAGTATTTT
TRBJ2-5,NA,once,TRBV11-3,CASSLGSQETQYF,TGTGCCAGCAGCCTGGGCTCTCAAGAGACCCAGTACTTC
TRBJ2-1,NA,NA,TRBV19,CASSTGGISSYNEQFF,TGTGCCAGTAGTACAGGGGGGATAAGCTCCTACAATGAGCAGTTCTTC
TRBJ1-4,NA,NA,TRBV28,CASSPPGTENEKLFF,TGTGCCAGCAGTCCCCCCGGGACCGAGAATGAAAAACTGTTTTTT
TRBJ2-7,TRBD2,NA,TRBV11-2,CASSRREGEGQYF,TGTGCCAGCAGCCGACGGGAGGGGGAGGGGCAGTACTTC
TRBJ2-7,NA,NA,TRBV5-6,CASSLASGFAYEQYF,TGTGCCAGCAGCTTGGCATCGGGATTCGCCTACGAGCAGTACTTC
TRBJ2-7,NA,NA,TRBV7-8,CASSKDFGGSSYEQYF,TGTGCCAGCAGCAAAGACTTCGGGGGAAGCTCCTACGAGCAGTACTTC
TRBJ2-6,NA,NA,TRBV5-1,CASSLARSGANVLTF,TGCGCCAGCAGCTTGGCTCGGTCTGGGGCCAACGTCCTGACTTTC
TRBJ1-2,NA,NA,TRBV9,CASSSDPNYGYTF,TGTGCCAGCAGCTCAGACCCTAACTATGGCTACACCTTC
TRBJ2-7,TRBD2,few,TRBV9,CASSVASGAGEQYF,TGTGCCAGCAGCGTAGCTAGCGGGGCCGGAGAGCAGTACTTC
TRBJ1-2,TRBD1,NA,TRBV5-1,CASSPSGTEGYTF,TGCGCCAGCAGCCCGTCCGGGACAGAAGGCTACACCTTC
TRBJ2-5,NA,NA,TRBV19,CASTPGAEETQYF,TGTGCCAGTACCCCGGGGGCAGAAGAGACCCAGTACTTC
TRBJ2-3,NA,NA,TRBV18,CASSGLGTDTQYF,TGTGCCAGCTCCGGGCTGGGCACAGATACGCAGTATTTT
TRBJ2-3,NA,NA,TRBV7-9,CASSGGAGRRLSTDTQYF,TGTGCCAGCAGCGGAGGTGCGGGACGCCGACTGAGCACAGATACGCAGTATTTT
TRBJ2-1,TRBD2,NA,TRBV4-3,CASSQSGTASANEQFF,TGCGCCAGCAGCCAAAGCGGGACTGCTTCCGCCAATGAGCAGTTCTTC
TRBJ2-7,TRBD2,NA,TRBV4-3,CASSPGLAENSYEQYF,TGCGCCAGCAGCCCGGGACTAGCGGAGAATTCCTACGAGCAGTACTTC
TRBJ2-1,TRBD2,NA,TRBV7-2,CASSSMSGGDEQFF,TGTGCCAGCAGCTCGATGAGCGGGGGGGACGAGCAGTTCTTC
TRBJ2-5,NA,NA,TRBV11-2,CAGSAGNQETQYF,TGTGCCGGATCCGCAGGCAACCAAGAGACCCAGTACTTC
TRBJ2-1,TRBD2,NA,TRBV6-5,CASSMPLGGANEQFF,TGTGCCAGCAGTATGCCTTTGGGAGGGGCGAATGAGCAGTTCTTC
TRBJ2-2,NA,few,TRBV7-3,CASSSFPGARHGELFF,TGTGCCAGCAGCTCGTTTCCAGGGGCGCGTCACGGGGAGCTGTTTTTT
TRBJ2-3,NA,NA,TRBV7-3,CASSNDYGTDTQYF,TGTGCCAGCAGCAACGACTATGGCACAGATACGCAGTATTTT
TRBJ1-5,NA,NA,TRBV15,CATSRDIMSNQPQHF,TGTGCCACCAGCAGAGATATTATGAGCAATCAGCCCCAGCATTTT